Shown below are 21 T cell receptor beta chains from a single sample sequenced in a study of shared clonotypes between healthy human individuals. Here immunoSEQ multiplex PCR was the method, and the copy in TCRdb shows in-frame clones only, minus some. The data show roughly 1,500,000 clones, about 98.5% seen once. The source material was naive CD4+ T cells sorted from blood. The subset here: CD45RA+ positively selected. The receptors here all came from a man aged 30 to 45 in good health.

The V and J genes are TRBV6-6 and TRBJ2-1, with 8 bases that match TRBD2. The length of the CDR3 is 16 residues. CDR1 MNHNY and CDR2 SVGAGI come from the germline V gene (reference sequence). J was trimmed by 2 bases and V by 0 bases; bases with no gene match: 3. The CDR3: CASSYSSGGAYNEQFF. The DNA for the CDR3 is TGTGCCAGCAGTTACTCATCGGGGGGGGCCTACAATGAGCAGTTCTTC.

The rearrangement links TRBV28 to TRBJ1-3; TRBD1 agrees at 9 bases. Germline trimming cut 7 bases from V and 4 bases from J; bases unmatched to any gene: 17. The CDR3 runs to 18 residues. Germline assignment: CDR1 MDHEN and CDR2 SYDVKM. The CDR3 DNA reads TGTGCCAGCACCCCCACCGGGACAGGGACGTTGAGGGGAAACACCATATATTTT. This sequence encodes CASTPTGTGTLRGNTIYF.

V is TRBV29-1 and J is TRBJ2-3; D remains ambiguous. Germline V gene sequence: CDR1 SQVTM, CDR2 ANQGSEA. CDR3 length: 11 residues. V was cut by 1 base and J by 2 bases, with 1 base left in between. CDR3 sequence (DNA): TGCAGCGTTGAAGTCACAGATACGCAGTATTTT. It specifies CSVEVTDTQYF.

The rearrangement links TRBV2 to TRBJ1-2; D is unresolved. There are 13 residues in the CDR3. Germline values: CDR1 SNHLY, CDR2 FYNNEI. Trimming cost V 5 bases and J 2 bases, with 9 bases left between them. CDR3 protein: CASSLEKNYGYTF. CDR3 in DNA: TGTGCCAGCAGTTTGGAGAAGAACTATGGCTACACCTTC.

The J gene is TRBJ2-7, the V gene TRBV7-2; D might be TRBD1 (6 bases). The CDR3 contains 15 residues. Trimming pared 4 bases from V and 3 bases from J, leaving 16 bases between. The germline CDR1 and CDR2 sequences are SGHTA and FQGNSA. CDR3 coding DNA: TGTGCCAGCAGCTCCCGTTTGACAGGCCGCTACGAGCAGTACTTC. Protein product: CASSSRLTGRYEQYF.

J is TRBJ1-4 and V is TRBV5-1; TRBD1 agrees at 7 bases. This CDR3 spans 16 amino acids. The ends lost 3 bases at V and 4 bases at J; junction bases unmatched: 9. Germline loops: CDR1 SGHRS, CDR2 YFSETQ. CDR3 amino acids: CASSSEPGQSNEKLFF. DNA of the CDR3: TGCGCCAGCAGCTCGGAACCGGGACAGAGTAATGAAAAACTGTTTTTT.

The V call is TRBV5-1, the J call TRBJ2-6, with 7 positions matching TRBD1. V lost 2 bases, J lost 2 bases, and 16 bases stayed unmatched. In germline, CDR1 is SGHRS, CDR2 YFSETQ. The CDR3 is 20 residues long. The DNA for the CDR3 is TGCGCCAGCAGCTTAGGATTGGGAGACAGGGTTCGAGCTGGGGCCAACGTCCTGACTTTC. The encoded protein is CASSLGLGDRVRAGANVLTF.

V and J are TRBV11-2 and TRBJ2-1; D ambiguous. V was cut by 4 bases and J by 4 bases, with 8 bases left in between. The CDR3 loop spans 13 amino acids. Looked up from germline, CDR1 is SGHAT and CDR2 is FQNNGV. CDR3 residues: CASSSDRYNEQFF. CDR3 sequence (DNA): TGTGCCAGCAGCTCAGACCGTTACAATGAGCAGTTCTTC.

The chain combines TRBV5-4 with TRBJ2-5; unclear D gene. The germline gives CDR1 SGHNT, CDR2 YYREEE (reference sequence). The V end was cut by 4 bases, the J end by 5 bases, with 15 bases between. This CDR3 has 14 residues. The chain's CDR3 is CASSPTELRETQYF. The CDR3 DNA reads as TGTGCCAGCAGCCCTACTGAGTTGCGGGAGACCCAGTACTTC.

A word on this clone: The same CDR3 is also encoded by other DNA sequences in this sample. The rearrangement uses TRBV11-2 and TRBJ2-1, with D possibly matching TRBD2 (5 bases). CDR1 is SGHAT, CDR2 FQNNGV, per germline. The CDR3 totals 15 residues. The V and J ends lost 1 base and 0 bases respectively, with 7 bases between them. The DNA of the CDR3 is TGTGCCAGCAGCTTAGGAGGGAGCTCCTACAATGAGCAGTTCTTC. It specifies CASSLGGSSYNEQFF.

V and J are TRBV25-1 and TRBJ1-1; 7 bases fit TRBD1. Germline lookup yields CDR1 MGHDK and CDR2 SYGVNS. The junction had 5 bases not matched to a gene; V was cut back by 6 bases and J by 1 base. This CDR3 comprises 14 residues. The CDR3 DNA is TGTGCCAGCAGCAAAGGGGGCCCGAACACTGAAGCTTTCTTT. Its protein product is CASSKGGPNTEAFF.

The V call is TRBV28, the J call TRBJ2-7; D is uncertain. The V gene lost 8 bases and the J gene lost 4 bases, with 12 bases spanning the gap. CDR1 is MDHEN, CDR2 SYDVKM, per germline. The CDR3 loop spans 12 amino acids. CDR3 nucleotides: TGTGCCAGCGTAAAGACGCCGTACGAGCAGTACTTC. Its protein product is CASVKTPYEQYF.

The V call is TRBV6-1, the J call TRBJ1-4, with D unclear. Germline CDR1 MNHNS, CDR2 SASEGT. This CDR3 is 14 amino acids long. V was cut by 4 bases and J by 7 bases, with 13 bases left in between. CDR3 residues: CASSARGSAEKLFF. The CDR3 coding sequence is TGTGCCAGCAGTGCTCGAGGGTCAGCTGAAAAACTGTTTTTT.

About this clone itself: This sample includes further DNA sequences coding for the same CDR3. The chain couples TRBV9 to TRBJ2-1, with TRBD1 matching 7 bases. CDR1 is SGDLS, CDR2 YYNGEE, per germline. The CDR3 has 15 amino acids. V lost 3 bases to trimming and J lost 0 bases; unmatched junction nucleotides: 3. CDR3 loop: CASSGQGSSYNEQFF. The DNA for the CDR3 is TGTGCCAGCAGCGGACAGGGTTCCTCCTACAATGAGCAGTTCTTC.

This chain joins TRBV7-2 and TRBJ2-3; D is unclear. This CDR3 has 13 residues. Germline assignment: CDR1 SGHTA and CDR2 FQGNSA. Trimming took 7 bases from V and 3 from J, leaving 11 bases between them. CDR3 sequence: CASTLVGTDTQYF. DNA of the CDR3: TGTGCCAGCACCCTCGTCGGTACAGATACGCAGTATTTT.

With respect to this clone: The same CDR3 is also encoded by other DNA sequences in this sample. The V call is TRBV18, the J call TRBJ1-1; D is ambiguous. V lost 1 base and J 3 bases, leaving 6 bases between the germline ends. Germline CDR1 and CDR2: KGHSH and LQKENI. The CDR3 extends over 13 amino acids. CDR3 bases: TGTGCCAGCTCACCACGCGGAGACACTGAAGCTTTCTTT. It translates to CASSPRGDTEAFF.

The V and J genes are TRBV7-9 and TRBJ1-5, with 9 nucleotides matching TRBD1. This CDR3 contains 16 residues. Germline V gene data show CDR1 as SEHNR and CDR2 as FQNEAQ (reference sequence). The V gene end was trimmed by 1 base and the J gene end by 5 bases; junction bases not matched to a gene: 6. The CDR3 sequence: CASSLGDRGDDQPQHF. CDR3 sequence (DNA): TGTGCCAGCAGCTTAGGAGACAGGGGGGATGATCAGCCCCAGCATTTT.

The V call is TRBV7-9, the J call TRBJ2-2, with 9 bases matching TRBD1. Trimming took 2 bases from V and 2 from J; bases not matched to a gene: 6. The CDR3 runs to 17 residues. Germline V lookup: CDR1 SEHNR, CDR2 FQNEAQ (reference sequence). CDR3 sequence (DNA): TGTGCCAGCAGCTTATACAGGGGGCAACCCAACACCGGGGAGCTGTTTTTT. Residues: CASSLYRGQPNTGELFF. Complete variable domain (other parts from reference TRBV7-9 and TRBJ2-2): DTGVSQNPRHKITKRGQNVTFRCDPISEHNRLYWYRQTLGQGPEFLTYFQNEAQLEKSRLLSDRFSAERPKGSFSTLEIQRTEQGDSAMYLCASSLYRGQPNTGELFFGEGSRLTVL.

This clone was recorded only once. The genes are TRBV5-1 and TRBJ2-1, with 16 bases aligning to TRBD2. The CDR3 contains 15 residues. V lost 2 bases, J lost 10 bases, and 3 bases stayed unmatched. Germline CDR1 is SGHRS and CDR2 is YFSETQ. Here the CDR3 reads CASSLPGLAGGEQFF. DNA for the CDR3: TGCGCCAGCAGCTTACCGGGACTAGCGGGAGGGGAGCAGTTCTTC.

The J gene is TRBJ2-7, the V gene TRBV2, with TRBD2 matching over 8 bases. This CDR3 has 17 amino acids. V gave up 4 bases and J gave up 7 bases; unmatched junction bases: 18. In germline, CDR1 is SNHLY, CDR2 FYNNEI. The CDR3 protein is CASSGTPQLADPREQYF. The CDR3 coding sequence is TGTGCCAGCAGTGGGACACCCCAACTAGCGGACCCTCGGGAGCAGTACTTC.

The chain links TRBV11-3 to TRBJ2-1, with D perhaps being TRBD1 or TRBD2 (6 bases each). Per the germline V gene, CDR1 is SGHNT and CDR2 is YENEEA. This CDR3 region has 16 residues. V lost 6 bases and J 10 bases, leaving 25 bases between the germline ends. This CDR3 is CASSKHRDSPPGEQFF. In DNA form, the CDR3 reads TGTGCCAGCAGTAAACACAGGGACTCGCCCCCTGGAGAGCAGTTCTTC.